This paragraph covers one T cell receptor (beta chain) sequence. The PCR was carried out with 60 Vbeta primers and 13 Jbeta primers. Assay: immunoSEQ multiplex PCR; the TCRdb copy retains only in-frame clones and omits some. The data contain fewer than 250,000 clones, approximately 88% of them singletons. The source of the sample is a study of cytomegalovirus exposure and HLA in healthy donors. V gave up 7 bases and J gave up 2 bases; unmatched junction bases: 14. CDR1 is GTSNPN, CDR2 SVGIG, per germline (reference sequence). This CDR3 is 16 amino acids long. Donors in the study were healthy people who gave bone marrow.

V is TRBV30 and J is TRBJ2-3; 8 nucleotides agree with TRBD1. This sequence was found in a boy aged 2 to 10 in good health and CMV-seronegative. Sequenced: PBMCs. The CDR3, as DNA: TGTGCCTACGCAGGGGGGACAGGTCGTAACACAGATACGCAGTATTTT. Translated, it gives CAYAGGTGRNTDTQYF.